This record concerns one T cell receptor beta chain sequence. Its antigen remains unidentified. Germline V gives CDR1 GTSNPN, CDR2 SVGIG (reference sequence). The CDR3 has 12 amino acids. The V and J ends lost 5 bases and 6 bases, in that order; junction bases with no gene match: 6. The method was immunoSEQ multiplex PCR; TCRdb's version includes in-frame clones alone and lacks a portion of them. The top ten hold less than 4% of the sample, which has about 420,000 clones, 70% to 90% seen once. Treatment: 19 received Ad26.COV2.S at low or high dose, single or two shots; roughly five received placebo; per-sample allocation not given. Vaccine and placebo recipients were sampled on day 63 after the first injection. This entry comes from a study of Ad26.COV2.S vaccination and SARS-CoV-2 variants. Findings of the study overall: A substantial breadth of spike-specific CD8+ and CD4+ T cell responses after vaccination has been reported.

This chain uses TRBV30 with TRBJ1-2, with TRBD1 matching 7 bases. This TCR was recovered from a person between 18 and 59 years old who received the Ad26.COV2.S COVID-19 vaccine or a placebo. The material was peripheral blood, obtained in a trial of Ad26.COV2.S vaccine versus placebo. DNA of the CDR3: TGTGCCTGGGTTACAGGGGCGGATGGCTACACCTTC. Encoded protein: CAWVTGADGYTF.